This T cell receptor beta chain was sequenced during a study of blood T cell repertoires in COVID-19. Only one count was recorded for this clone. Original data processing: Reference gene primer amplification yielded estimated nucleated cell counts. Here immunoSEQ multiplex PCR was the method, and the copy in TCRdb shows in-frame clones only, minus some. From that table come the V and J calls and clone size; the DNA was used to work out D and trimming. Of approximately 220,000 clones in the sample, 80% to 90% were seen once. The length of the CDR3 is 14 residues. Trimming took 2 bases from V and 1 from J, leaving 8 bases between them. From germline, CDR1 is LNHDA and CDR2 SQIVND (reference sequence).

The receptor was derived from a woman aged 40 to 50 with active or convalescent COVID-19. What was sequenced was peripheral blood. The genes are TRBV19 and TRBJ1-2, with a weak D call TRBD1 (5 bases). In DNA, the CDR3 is TGTGCCAGTAGTATAATCGGGGGTAACTATGGCTACACCTTC. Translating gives CASSIIGGNYGYTF.